This entry features one T cell receptor (beta chain) sequence. Its antigen is undetermined. The sample belongs to a study of Ad26.COV2.S vaccination and SARS-CoV-2 variants. The protocol was immunoSEQ multiplex PCR, while the TCRdb copy is restricted to in-frame clones and leaves out a portion. The sample holds over 110,000 clones; about nine tenths are singletons and the top ten take 4% to 6%. Study-level findings and limits: For non-spike TCRs, breadth in vaccine recipients resembled that in placebo recipients.

In germline, CDR1 is SGHDT, CDR2 YYEEEE. V was clipped by 1 base and J by 10 bases; unmatched bases: 9. The CDR3 extends over 15 amino acids. This material consisted of peripheral blood, taken after recovery from COVID-19. The chain uses TRBV5-6 and TRBJ2-1; 9 bases match TRBD2. The sequence derives from a human donor who had recovered from COVID-19. For the CDR3, the DNA is TGTGCCAGCAGCTTGCCCAGCGGGGGGCCTGGGGAGCAGTTCTTC. It specifies CASSLPSGGPGEQFF.